This T cell receptor beta chain was found in a study of memory CD4+ T cells and cytomegalovirus serostatus. This clone was recorded only once. Its antigen is currently unknown. TCRdb's copy holds only in-frame clones and misses some; the assay was immunoSEQ multiplex PCR. The table shows more than 45,000 clones, with roughly four fifths occurring only once. Study-level points and caveats: Of under 200 reported CMV TCRbeta sequences, roughly 70 were found in memory CD4+ repertoires.

Trimming removed 6 bases at V and 8 bases at J, with 8 bases between. The CDR3 runs to 12 residues. In germline, CDR1 is SGHAT, CDR2 FQNNGV. Single viable CD3+CD4+CD8-CD45RO+ cells were sorted as the memory CD4+ T cells. Serostatus was set by detecting CMV pp150, pp28, p38, p52 IgG. Total CD4+ T cells were enriched by CD4 positive selection. This TCR came from an adult in good health and CMV-seropositive. The V gene is TRBV11-2, the J gene TRBJ1-6; D gene ambiguous. The sequenced sample consisted of memory CD4+ T cells from blood. The CDR3 protein is CASRIQHSPLHF. The CDR3 region has the DNA TGTGCCAGCAGAATACAGCATTCACCCCTCCACTTT. The variable domain in full, with the rest retrieved from reference TRBV11-2 and TRBJ1-6, is EAGVAQSPRYKIIEKRQSVAFWCNPISGHATLYWYQQILGQGPKLLIQFQNNGVVDDSQLPKDRFSAERLKGVDSTLKIQPAKLEDSAVYLCASRIQHSPLHFGNGTRLTVT.